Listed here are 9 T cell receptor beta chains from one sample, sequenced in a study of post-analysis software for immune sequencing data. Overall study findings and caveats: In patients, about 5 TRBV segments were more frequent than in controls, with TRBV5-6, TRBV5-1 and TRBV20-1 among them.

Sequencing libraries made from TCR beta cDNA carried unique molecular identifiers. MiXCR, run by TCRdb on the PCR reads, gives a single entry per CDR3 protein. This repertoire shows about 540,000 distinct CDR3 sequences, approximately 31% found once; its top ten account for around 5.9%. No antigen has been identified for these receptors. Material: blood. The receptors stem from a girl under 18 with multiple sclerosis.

The DNA of the CDR3 is TGTGCCAGCATTCGTAATTGGGCCACTAAAGAGACCCAGTACTTC. Translated: CASIRNWATKETQYF. V gene TRBV6-2 or TRBV6-3 combines with J gene TRBJ2-5; D not certain. CDR3 length equals 15 residues. Trimming stripped 7 bases from V and 3 bases from J, with 18 bases between. Germline CDR1 is MNHEY and CDR2 is SVGEGT.

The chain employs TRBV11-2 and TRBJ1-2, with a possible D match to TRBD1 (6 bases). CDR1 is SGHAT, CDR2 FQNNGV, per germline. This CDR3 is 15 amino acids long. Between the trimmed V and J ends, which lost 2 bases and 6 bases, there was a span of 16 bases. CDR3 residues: CASSLRGGRGDGYTF. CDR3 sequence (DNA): TGTGCCAGCAGCTTAAGAGGGGGAAGGGGCGATGGCTACACCTTC.

CDR3: CSAWGRETQYF. CDR3 coding DNA: TGCAGTGCTTGGGGGCGAGAGACCCAGTACTTC. The V call is TRBV20-1, the J call TRBJ2-5; perhaps TRBD1 as D (6 bases). CDR3 length: 11 amino acids. Trimming removed 5 bases at V and 4 bases at J, with 8 bases between. Germline V lookup: CDR1 DFQATT, CDR2 SNEGSKA (reference sequence).

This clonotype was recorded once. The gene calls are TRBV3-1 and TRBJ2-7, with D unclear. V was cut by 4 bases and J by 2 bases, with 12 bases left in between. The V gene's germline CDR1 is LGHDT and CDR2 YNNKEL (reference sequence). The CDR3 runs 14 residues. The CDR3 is CASSRSFVTYEQYF. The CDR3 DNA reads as TGTGCCAGCAGCCGCAGCTTCGTTACCTACGAGCAGTACTTC.

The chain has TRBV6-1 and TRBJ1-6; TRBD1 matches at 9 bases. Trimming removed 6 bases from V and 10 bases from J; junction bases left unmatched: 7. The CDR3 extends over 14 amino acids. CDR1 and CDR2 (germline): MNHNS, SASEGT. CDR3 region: CASSWDRATSPLHF. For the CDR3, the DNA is TGTGCCAGCAGCTGGGACAGGGCCACCTCACCCCTCCACTTT.

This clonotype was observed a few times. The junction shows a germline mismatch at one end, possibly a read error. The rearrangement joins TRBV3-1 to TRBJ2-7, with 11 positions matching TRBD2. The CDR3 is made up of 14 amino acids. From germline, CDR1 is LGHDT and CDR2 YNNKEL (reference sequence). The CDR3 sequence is CAGSRLAGTYEQYF. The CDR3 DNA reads TGTGCCGGCAGCCGACTAGCGGGGACCTACGAGCAGTACTTC.

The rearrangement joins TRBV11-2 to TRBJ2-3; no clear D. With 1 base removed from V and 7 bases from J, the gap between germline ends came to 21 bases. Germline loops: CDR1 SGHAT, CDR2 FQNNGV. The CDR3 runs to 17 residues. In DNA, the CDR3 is TGTGCCAGCAGCTTAGCGGTCTGGGGAAGGTGGGGAAATACGCAGTATTTT. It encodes CASSLAVWGRWGNTQYF.

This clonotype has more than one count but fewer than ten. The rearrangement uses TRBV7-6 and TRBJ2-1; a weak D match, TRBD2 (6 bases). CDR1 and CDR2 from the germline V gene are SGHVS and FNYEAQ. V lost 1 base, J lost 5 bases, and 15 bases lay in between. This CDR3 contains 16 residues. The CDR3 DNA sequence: TGTGCCAGCAGCTTAGAGCATCCGTGGGGGGACAATGAGCAGTTCTTC. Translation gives CASSLEHPWGDNEQFF.

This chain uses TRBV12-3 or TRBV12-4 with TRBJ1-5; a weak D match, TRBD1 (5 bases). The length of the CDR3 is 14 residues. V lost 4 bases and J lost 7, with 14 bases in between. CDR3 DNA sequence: TGTGCCAGCAGTTATAAGGGGCGAGGGCAGCCCCAGCATTTT. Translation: CASSYKGRGQPQHF.